This T cell receptor (beta chain) was captured in a study of blood T cells in healthy people across ages. A second PCR, run for about 6 to 11 cycles, used a sample-barcoded 5' primer plus a J-beta primer mix. One entry per CDR3 protein results from TCRdb running MiXCR on the 5' RACE reads. The data hold hundreds of thousands of distinct CDR3 sequences, with around 21% observed a single time. Comment on this clonotype: Its antigen is as yet unknown.

General observations from the study: Older individuals had lower TCR beta diversity per million T cells (the decline was roughly linear).

The sample providers were healthy Caucasian people from Russia, aged about 6 to 100. The TCR was taken from a man in his 70s in good health. What was sequenced was blood.

The CDR3 protein is CSARDHSGGYEQYF. DNA of the CDR3: TGCAGTGCTAGAGATCATAGCGGGGGGTACGAGCAGTACTTC. The V gene is TRBV20-1, the J gene TRBJ2-7; TRBD2 matches 10 bases. This CDR3 spans 14 amino acids. Germline assignment: CDR1 DFQATT and CDR2 SNEGSKA (reference sequence). With 0 bases clipped from V and 4 bases from J, the junction kept 3 bases outside the gene matches.